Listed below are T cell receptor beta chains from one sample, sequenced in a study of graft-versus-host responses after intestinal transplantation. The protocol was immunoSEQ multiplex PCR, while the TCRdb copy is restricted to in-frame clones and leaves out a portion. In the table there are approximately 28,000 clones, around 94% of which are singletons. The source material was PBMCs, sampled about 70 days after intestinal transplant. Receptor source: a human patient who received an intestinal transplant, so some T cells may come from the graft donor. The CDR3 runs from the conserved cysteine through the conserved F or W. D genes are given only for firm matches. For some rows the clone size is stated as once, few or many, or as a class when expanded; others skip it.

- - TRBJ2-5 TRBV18 CASSPRGETQYF TGTGCCAGCTCACCACGGGGAGAGACCCAGTACTTC
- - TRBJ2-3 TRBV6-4 CASSEGAGTSDTQYF TGTGCCAGCAGTGAAGGGGCAGGGACGTCAGATACGCAGTATTTT
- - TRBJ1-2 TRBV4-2 CASSPRQDYGYTF TGTGCCAGCAGCCCAAGACAGGACTATGGCTACACCTTC
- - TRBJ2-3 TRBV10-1 CASSDPQNTQYF TGCGCCAGCAGTGATCCACAGAATACGCAGTATTTT
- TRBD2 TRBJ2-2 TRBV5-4 CASSFGAGGDTGELFF TGTGCCAGCAGCTTCGGCGCGGGAGGTGACACCGGGGAGCTGTTTTTT
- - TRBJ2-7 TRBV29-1 CSVAPGTSSYEQYF TGCAGCGTTGCCCCTGGGACCTCCTCCTACGAGCAGTACTTC
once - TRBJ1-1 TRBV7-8 CASSVQGFQAFF TGTGCCAGCAGCGTTCAGGGTTTCCAAGCTTTCTTT
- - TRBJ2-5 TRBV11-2 CASSLVSGETQYF TGTGCCAGCAGCTTAGTTTCGGGGGAGACCCAGTACTTC
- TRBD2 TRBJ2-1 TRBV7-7 CASSLELPSGYPPYNEQFF TGTGCCAGCAGCTTAGAACTGCCTAGCGGTTACCCGCCCTACAATGAGCAGTTCTTC
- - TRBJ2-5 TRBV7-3 CASSLRGPRGAETQYF TGTGCCAGCAGCTTAAGGGGTCCGAGGGGAGCGGAGACCCAGTACTTC
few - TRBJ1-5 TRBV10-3 CAISESGGNQPQHF TGTGCCATCAGTGAGTCAGGAGGGAATCAGCCCCAGCATTTT
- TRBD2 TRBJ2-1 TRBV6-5 CASSYERGRNEQFF TGTGCCAGCAGTTATGAGCGGGGGAGGAATGAGCAGTTCTTC
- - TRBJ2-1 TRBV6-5 CASSTPWSSYSEQFF TGTGCCAGCAGTACTCCATGGAGCTCCTACAGTGAGCAGTTCTTC
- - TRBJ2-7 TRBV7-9 CASSGPQGYPPYEQYF TGTGCCAGCAGCGGCCCCCAGGGTTATCCCCCCTACGAGCAGTACTTC
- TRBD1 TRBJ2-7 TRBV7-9 CASSPTGGVIYEQYF TGTGCCAGCAGCCCGACAGGGGGAGTAATTTACGAGCAGTACTTC
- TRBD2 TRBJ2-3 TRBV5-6 CASSSGLGSDTQYF TGTGCCAGCAGCAGCGGACTAGGCTCAGATACGCAGTATTTT
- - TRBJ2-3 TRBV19 CASSIGYTDTQYF TGTGCCAGTAGTATAGGCTACACAGATACGCAGTATTTT
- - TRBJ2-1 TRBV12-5 CASSLVPFPNEQFF TGTGCTAGTAGTTTGGTACCCTTCCCCAATGAGCAGTTCTTC
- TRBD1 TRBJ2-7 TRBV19 CASSMGTGKFHEQYF TGTGCCAGTAGTATGGGGACAGGGAAGTTCCACGAGCAGTACTTC
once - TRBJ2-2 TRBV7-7 CASSLEVTQNTGELFF TGTGCCAGCAGCTTAGAGGTTACACAGAACACCGGGGAGCTGTTTTTT
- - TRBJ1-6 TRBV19 CASRLAVYNSPLHF TGTGCCAGTAGGTTGGCAGTCTATAATTCACCCCTCCACTTT
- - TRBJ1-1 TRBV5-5 CASSRDTEAFF TGTGCCAGCAGCCGCGACACTGAAGCTTTCTTT
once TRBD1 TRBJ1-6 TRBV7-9 CASSSRVRVTGEFSPLHF TGTGCCAGCAGCTCCCGAGTACGGGTGACAGGGGAATTTTCACCCCTCCACTTT
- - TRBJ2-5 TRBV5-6 CASSFRETQYF TGTGCCAGCAGCTTCAGAGAGACCCAGTACTTC
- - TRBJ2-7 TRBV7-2 CASSLVWPSLWYYEQYF TGTGCCAGCAGCTTAGTATGGCCGTCACTCTGGTATTACGAGCAGTACTTC
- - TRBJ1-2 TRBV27 CASSLGRDYGYTF TGTGCCAGCAGTTTGGGTCGAGACTATGGCTACACCTTC
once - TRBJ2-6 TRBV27 CASSHRPTSGANVLTF TGTGCCAGCAGTCACAGGCCCACCTCTGGGGCCAACGTCCTGACTTTC
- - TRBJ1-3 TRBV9 CASSVGVAGNTIYF TGTGCCAGCAGCGTAGGGGTTGCGGGAAACACCATATATTTT
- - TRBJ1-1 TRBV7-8 CASSLVGRNTEAFF TGTGCCAGCAGCTTAGTGGGGAGGAACACTGAAGCTTTCTTT
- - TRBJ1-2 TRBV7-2 CASSLVTDSLYGYTF TGTGCCAGCAGCTTAGTGACGGACAGTCTCTATGGCTACACCTTC
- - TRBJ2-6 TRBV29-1 CSVVSVHSGANVLTF TGCAGCGTTGTTTCGGTGCACTCTGGGGCCAACGTCCTGACTTTC
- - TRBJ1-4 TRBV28 CASSHSRGPEKLFF TGTGCCAGCAGCCACTCCCGGGGCCCAGAAAAACTGTTTTTT
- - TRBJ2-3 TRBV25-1 CASSDRPTDTQYF TGTGCCAGCAGTGACAGACCCACAGATACGCAGTATTTT
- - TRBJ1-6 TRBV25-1 CASSTYSRSPLHF TGTGCCAGCAGTACCTATAGTAGATCACCCCTCCACTTT
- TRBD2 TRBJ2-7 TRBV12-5 CASGLVSSGKVVNEQYF TGTGCTAGTGGTTTGGTATCTAGCGGGAAAGTGGTTAACGAGCAGTACTTC
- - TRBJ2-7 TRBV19 CASSRPGGQVETYEQYF TGTGCCAGTAGTAGGCCGGGGGGACAGGTTGAGACCTACGAGCAGTACTTC
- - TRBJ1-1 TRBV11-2 CASSPFAGAFRLQAFF TGTGCCAGCAGCCCCTTTGCGGGGGCTTTTCGATTACAAGCTTTCTTT